These 27 T cell receptor beta chains originate from one sample sequenced in a study of blood T cells in healthy people across ages. Through a sample-barcoded 5' primer and a J-beta primer mix, a second PCR was run for roughly 7 to 11 cycles. TCRdb itself ran the 5' RACE reads through MiXCR, one entry per CDR3 protein. The sample includes 780,000 or so distinct CDR3 sequences, 53% of them seen just once. Source material: blood. These TCRs come from a man older than 75 in good health.

J is TRBJ2-7 and V is TRBV5-1; D not resolved. CDR1 and CDR2 from the germline V gene are SGHRS and YFSETQ. CDR3 length equals 18 residues. Trimming took 2 bases from V and 4 from J, leaving 25 bases between them. In nucleotides, the CDR3 is TGCGCCAGCAGCTTTCGGGCGGCGACGCGGTTCTGGAATTACGAGCAGTACTTC. It translates to CASSFRAATRFWNYEQYF. The full variable domain, rest sourced from reference TRBV5-1 and TRBJ2-7, is KAGVTQTPRYLIKTRGQQVTLSCSPISGHRSVSWYQQTPGQGLQFLFEYFSETQRNKGNFPGRFSGRQFSNSRSEMNVSTLELGDSALYLCASSFRAATRFWNYEQYFGPGTRLTVT.

This chain links TRBV27 with TRBJ2-7, with 9 nucleotides matching TRBD1. The CDR3 has 12 amino acids. Germline loops: CDR1 MNHEY, CDR2 SMNVEV (reference sequence). Losses at the gene ends were 9 bases for V and 5 bases for J; bases not matched to a gene: 5. CDR3 sequence (DNA): TGTGCCAGTTGGACAGGGGTTCACGAGCAGTACTTC. As protein: CASWTGVHEQYF.

In the case of this clonotype: This may be a read error: a much more frequent sequence differs by one nucleotide. CDR3 sequence: CASSFFGTTATDTQYF. The CDR3 DNA reads TGTGCCAGCAGCTTTTTTGGCACCACCGCAACAGATACGCAGTATTTT. The chain is built from TRBV5-6 and TRBJ2-3; D unclear. The CDR3 totals 16 residues. Germline-derived CDR1 and CDR2 are SGHDT and YYEEEE. Trimming removed 2 bases from V and 3 bases from J, with 16 bases in between.

This clonotype showed up just a few times. This chain connects TRBV20-1 to TRBJ2-4, with D perhaps matching TRBD2 (6 bases). The CDR3 length is 14 residues. Germline V gene sequence: CDR1 DFQATT, CDR2 SNEGSKA (reference sequence). The V gene lost 3 bases and the J gene lost 2 bases, with 11 bases spanning the gap. This chain's CDR3 is CSASAGGTKNIQYF. CDR3 coding DNA: TGCAGTGCTAGCGCCGGAGGGACCAAAAACATTCAGTACTTC.

The V and J genes are TRBV10-3 and TRBJ2-5; D may match TRBD1 or TRBD2 (5 bases each). The better agreement between TRBJ2-7 and the DNA end casts doubt on the J call. This CDR3 region has 14 residues. Germline V lookup: CDR1 ENHRY, CDR2 SYGVKD. The CDR3 protein is CAISESQGPYEQYF. The CDR3 nucleotides read TGTGCCATCAGTGAGTCCCAGGGACCATACGAGCAGTACTTC.

The V and J genes are TRBV2 and TRBJ2-1; no firm D call. V dropped 4 bases and J dropped 6 bases, with 19 bases sitting between them. The CDR3 runs to 16 residues. In germline, CDR1 is SNHLY, CDR2 FYNNEI. The CDR3 DNA follows: TGTGCCAGCAGTGCCTCCCGGTGGATAGCATCCAATGAGCAGTTCTTC. As protein: CASSASRWIASNEQFF. Based on the CDR3 plus reference TRBV2 and TRBJ2-1, the full variable domain is EPEVTQTPSHQVTQMGQEVILRCVPISNHLYFYWYRQILGQKVEFLVSFYNNEISEKSEIFDDQFSVERPDGSNFTLKIRSTKLEDSAMYFCASSASRWIASNEQFFGPGTRLTVL.

The genes are TRBV10-3 and TRBJ2-5, with 8 bases aligning to TRBD1. Germline CDR1 and CDR2: ENHRY and SYGVKD. V shed 4 bases and J 11 bases; nucleotides not matched to a gene: 12. There are 14 residues in the CDR3. The CDR3 coding sequence is TGTGCCATCAGTGTGGGACAGGAGACTTACGTGCAGTACTTC. Translating it yields CAISVGQETYVQYF.

This clonotype was seen more than once but under ten times. J is TRBJ2-7 and V is TRBV12-3 or TRBV12-4; no definite D call. With 7 bases removed from V and 0 bases from J, the gap between germline ends came to 13 bases. The CDR3 is 14 amino acids. The CDR3 reads CASTRERRSYEQYF. In DNA form, the CDR3 reads TGTGCCAGCACCCGCGAGAGGCGCTCCTACGAGCAGTACTTC.

This chain links TRBV2 with TRBJ1-2; D is ambiguous. V was pared by 2 bases and J by 7 bases, with 8 bases between. This CDR3 has 12 residues. CDR1 is SNHLY, CDR2 FYNNEI, per germline. The CDR3, as DNA: TGTGCCAGCAGTGAACAATATCGTGGCTACACCTTC. This translates into CASSEQYRGYTF.

V is TRBV20-1 and J is TRBJ2-7; no clear D gene. Germline lookup yields CDR1 DFQATT and CDR2 SNEGSKA (reference sequence). The V and J ends lost 1 base and 1 base respectively, with 5 bases between them. There are 12 residues in the CDR3. CDR3 region: CSARGVSYEQYF. The CDR3 region has the DNA TGCAGTGCTAGAGGGGTTTCCTACGAGCAGTACTTC.

The chain links TRBV11-1 to TRBJ2-7; 10 nucleotides align to TRBD2. V lost 5 bases to trimming and J lost 4 bases; unmatched junction nucleotides: 11. The CDR3 is 16 residues long. CDR1 and CDR2 (germline): SGHAT, FQDESV (reference sequence). The CDR3 region has the DNA TGTGCCAGCAGCATGTCCCTAGCGGGAGCACCATACGAGCAGTACTTC. It translates to CASSMSLAGAPYEQYF.

The V gene is TRBV27, the J gene TRBJ2-7; D is undetermined. Germline lookup yields CDR1 MNHEY and CDR2 SMNVEV (reference sequence). The CDR3 has 13 amino acids. Trimming removed 3 bases at V and 3 bases at J, with 9 bases between. This CDR3 reads CASSFGDGYEQYF. The CDR3 DNA follows: TGTGCCAGCAGTTTCGGCGACGGCTACGAGCAGTACTTC.

The gene calls are TRBV29-1 and TRBJ1-3; a possible D gene is TRBD1 (6 bases). CDR3 size: 14 residues. Deletions cut 4 bases from V and 1 base from J, with 11 bases between. Germline CDR1 and CDR2: SQVTM and ANQGSEA. DNA of the CDR3: TGCAGCGTTGTTGCAGGGGATTCTGGAAACACCATATATTTT. The encoded protein is CSVVAGDSGNTIYF.

This clonotype was recorded a few times. The V gene is TRBV5-4, the J gene TRBJ2-3, with TRBD2 identical over 7 bases. The CDR3 consists of 15 residues. V trimming: 2 bases; J trimming: 3 bases; junction bases outside the gene matches: 6. Germline CDR1 is SGHNT and CDR2 is YYREEE (reference sequence). As DNA, the CDR3 is TGTGCCAGCAGCTTTGGGGGGGGGAAGACAGATACGCAGTATTTT. The encoded protein is CASSFGGGKTDTQYF.

The chain couples TRBV29-1 to TRBJ2-5; the D is unclear. Trimming removed 3 bases at V and 11 bases at J, with 16 bases between. The CDR3 consists of 12 residues. Germline assignment: CDR1 SQVTM and CDR2 ANQGSEA. CDR3 in DNA: TGCAGCGTTGATAGGATAACCTCGGAGCAGTACTTC. This sequence encodes CSVDRITSEQYF.

This clonotype came up a few times. The chain carries TRBV20-1 and TRBJ2-5; 11 nucleotides align to TRBD2. The end of the DNA is better explained by TRBJ2-7, so the J call may be wrong. In germline, CDR1 is DFQATT, CDR2 SNEGSKA (reference sequence). The CDR3 covers 15 residues. In DNA, the CDR3 is TGCAGTGCTAGAGGGCTAGCGGGAGGAGGGTACGAGCAGTACTTC. This gives the protein CSARGLAGGGYEQYF.

The chain links TRBV6-5 to TRBJ1-3; D not resolved. The CDR3 loop spans 13 amino acids. The germline V and J ends were trimmed by 6 bases and 1 base, with 7 bases remaining between them. Per the germline V gene, CDR1 is MNHEY and CDR2 is SVGAGI. CDR3 region: CASSRGSGNTIYF. In nucleotides, the CDR3 is TGTGCCAGCAGCCGTGGATCTGGAAACACCATATATTTT.

The chain recombines TRBV13 with TRBJ2-1, with D possibly being TRBD1 (6 bases). CDR1 is PRHDT, CDR2 FYEKMQ, per germline (reference sequence). The CDR3 covers 15 residues. The V and J ends lost 4 bases and 1 base respectively, with 11 bases between them. CDR3 loop: CASSSGERSYNEQFF. CDR3 sequence (DNA): TGTGCCAGCAGCTCAGGGGAAAGGTCCTACAATGAGCAGTTCTTC.

V and J are TRBV7-6 and TRBJ1-2, with D perhaps matching TRBD1 (5 bases). V lost 5 bases, J lost 5 bases, and 18 bases lay in between. From germline, CDR1 is SGHVS and CDR2 FNYEAQ. The length of the CDR3 is 15 residues. The CDR3 DNA reads as TGTGCCAGCAGCCCAGTGGCGGGACGGAGTTATGGCTACACCTTC. It translates to CASSPVAGRSYGYTF.

The chain recombines TRBV7-9 with TRBJ2-7; perhaps D is TRBD1 or TRBD2 (5 bases each). The germline V gene has CDR1 SEHNR and CDR2 FQNEAQ (reference sequence). The ends were cut back, 7 bases at V and 5 bases at J, with 15 bases in the middle. The CDR3 has 13 residues. The CDR3 nucleotides read TGTGCCAGCACCGTGGAGGACACGGACGAGCAGTACTTC. Translating gives CASTVEDTDEQYF.

V and J are TRBV7-2 and TRBJ2-4, with D maybe TRBD2 (5 bases). The DNA end is a closer match to TRBJ2-7, so the J assignment may be wrong. Germline-derived CDR1 and CDR2 are SGHTA and FQGNSA. The CDR3 runs 15 residues. This CDR3 reads CASSLVGGPNYEQYF. In DNA, the CDR3 is TGTGCCAGCAGCTTAGTGGGCGGGCCAAACTACGAGCAGTACTTC.

The chain combines TRBV5-1 with TRBJ2-1, with D maybe TRBD1 (5 bases). Trimming removed 4 bases from V and 8 bases from J, with 13 bases in between. Germline CDR1 reads SGHRS; CDR2 reads YFSETQ. This CDR3 is built from 13 residues. This chain's CDR3 is CASSQGLRDEQFF. CDR3 bases: TGCGCCAGCAGCCAGGGATTGCGCGATGAGCAGTTCTTC. The variable domain in full, completed from reference TRBV5-1 and TRBJ2-1, reads KAGVTQTPRYLIKTRGQQVTLSCSPISGHRSVSWYQQTPGQGLQFLFEYFSETQRNKGNFPGRFSGRQFSNSRSEMNVSTLELGDSALYLCASSQGLRDEQFFGPGTRLTVL.

The rearrangement links TRBV5-5 to TRBJ2-3, with TRBD1 as a possible D gene (7 bases). V was cut by 4 bases and J by 14 bases, with 26 bases left in between. Per the germline V gene, CDR1 is SGHKS and CDR2 is YYEKEE (reference sequence). This CDR3 is built from 15 residues. Here the CDR3 reads CASSPGGQIFRYAYF. The CDR3 coding sequence is TGTGCCAGCAGCCCCGGGGGACAGATCTTCAGATATGCGTATTTT.

This rearrangement joins TRBV29-1 to TRBJ2-2, with a weak D call TRBD1 (6 bases). The CDR3 is 16 residues long. CDR1 and CDR2 from the germline V gene are SQVTM and ANQGSEA. Trimming pared 5 bases from V and 2 bases from J, leaving 18 bases between. DNA for the CDR3: TGCAGCGTTCAAATGGGGGCGTGGAGAAACACCGGGGAGCTGTTTTTT. Translated, it gives CSVQMGAWRNTGELFF.

This clonotype was counted between two and nine times. The gene calls are TRBV7-2 and TRBJ2-1; either TRBD1 or TRBD2 may supply D (5 bases each). Germline V gene data show CDR1 as SGHTA and CDR2 as FQGNSA. The CDR3 is made up of 12 amino acids. V was clipped by 3 bases and J by 13 bases, with 13 bases between them. The CDR3 DNA sequence: TGTGCCAGCAGCTTCCCCGGGGCTAGTCAGTTCTTC. Protein sequence: CASSFPGASQFF.

This sequence joins TRBV3-1 and TRBJ2-7; the match to TRBD2 covers 8 bases. The germline V gene has CDR1 LGHDT and CDR2 YNNKEL (reference sequence). There are 15 residues in the CDR3. The V gene end was trimmed by 1 base and the J gene end by 5 bases; junction bases not matched to a gene: 7. The CDR3 reads CASSQATGGLHEQYF. The CDR3 nucleotides read TGTGCCAGCAGCCAAGCGACGGGAGGGCTCCACGAGCAGTACTTC.

Only a few counts were recorded for this clonotype. This chain joins TRBV7-2 and TRBJ2-7; D possibly corresponds to TRBD2 (6 bases). Germline assignment: CDR1 SGHTA and CDR2 FQGNSA. Trimming shortened V by 5 bases and J by 0 bases, and 11 bases separated the two germline ends. The CDR3 extends over 14 amino acids. The DNA for the CDR3 is TGTGCCAGCAGCCGCGGGGATTACTCCTACGAGCAGTACTTC. Residues: CASSRGDYSYEQYF.